These 6 T cell receptor beta chains originate from one sample sequenced in a study of PD-L1 blockade in urothelial cancer. Clones were sequenced by immunoSEQ multiplex PCR, and TCRdb holds only the in-frame ones, with some missing. The data hold under 60,000 clones, with 70% to 90% observed a single time. Stated time point: peripheral blood 6 weeks after treatment start. Sequencing was performed on PBMCs, taken around atezolizumab (anti-PD-L1) treatment. The receptors were sampled from a man between 60 and 75 years old with urothelial cancer.

This clone came up once. The V call is TRBV29-1, the J call TRBJ2-5; perhaps TRBD2 as D (5 bases). CDR1 and CDR2 (germline): SQVTM, ANQGSEA. The CDR3 consists of 13 residues. The V gene lost 5 bases and the J gene lost 6 bases, with 16 bases spanning the gap. The CDR3, as DNA: TGCAGCGTTTTGGGTGGTGGAGGAAAGACCCAGTACTTC. Amino acids: CSVLGGGGKTQYF.

The chain combines TRBV9 with TRBJ2-2, with a weak D call TRBD2 (5 bases). The CDR3 is 16 residues long. Deletions cut 2 bases from V and 1 base from J, with 12 bases between. Germline V gives CDR1 SGDLS, CDR2 YYNGEE. The CDR3 nucleotides read TGTGCCAGCAGCGTCCTTGACCGGGGGAACACCGGGGAGCTGTTTTTT. Protein product: CASSVLDRGNTGELFF.

The CDR3 loop is CASSELAGVSHEQFF. Here the CDR3 DNA reads TGTGCCAGCAGTGAATTAGCGGGGGTTTCGCATGAGCAGTTCTTC. The V gene is TRBV6-1, the J gene TRBJ2-1, with 9 bases matching TRBD2. There are 15 residues in the CDR3. In germline, CDR1 is MNHNS, CDR2 SASEGT. V dropped 2 bases and J dropped 8; count of bases not matched to a gene: 7.

The genes are TRBV5-1 and TRBJ2-3; D may be TRBD2 (5 bases). Between the trimmed V and J ends, which lost 0 bases and 2 bases, there was a span of 10 bases. Looked up from germline, CDR1 is SGHRS and CDR2 is YFSETQ. CDR3 size: 15 residues. CDR3 bases: TGCGCCAGCAGCTTGGAAGGGAGATTCACAGATACGCAGTATTTT. It is translated as CASSLEGRFTDTQYF.

CDR3 sequence: CASSEQGTDTYF. The CDR3 nucleotides are TGTGCCAGCAGTGAGCAGGGGACAGACACGTACTTC. The chain carries TRBV2 and TRBJ2-5; TRBD1 matches at 7 bases. The germline CDR1 and CDR2 sequences are SNHLY and FYNNEI. V gave up 3 bases and J gave up 13 bases; unmatched junction bases: 8. The CDR3 is 12 amino acids.

The chain carries TRBV14 and TRBJ2-5; 14 nucleotides agree with TRBD2. The CDR3 length is 18 residues. V was pared by 4 bases and J by 0 bases, with 7 bases of the junction left unmatched. Germline CDR1 and CDR2: SGHDN and FVKESK. The CDR3 DNA is TGTGCCAGCAGCCCCGGACTAGCGGGGGGCTTCTACCAAGAGACCCAGTACTTC. This gives the protein CASSPGLAGGFYQETQYF.